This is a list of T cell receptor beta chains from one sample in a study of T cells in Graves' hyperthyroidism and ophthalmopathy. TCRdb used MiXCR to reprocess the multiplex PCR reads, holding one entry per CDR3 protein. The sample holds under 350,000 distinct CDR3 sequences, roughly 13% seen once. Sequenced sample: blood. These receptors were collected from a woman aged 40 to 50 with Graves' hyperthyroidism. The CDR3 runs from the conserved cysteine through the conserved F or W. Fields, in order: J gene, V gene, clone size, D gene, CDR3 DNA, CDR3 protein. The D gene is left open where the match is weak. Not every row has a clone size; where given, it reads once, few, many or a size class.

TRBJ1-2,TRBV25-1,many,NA,TGTGCCAGCAGTGACCGGGACAACTTCTATGGCTACACCTTC,CASSDRDNFYGYTF
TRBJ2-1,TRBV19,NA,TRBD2,TGTGCCAGTAGTCGTGGGGGGGGCAATGAGCAGTTCTTC,CASSRGGGNEQFF
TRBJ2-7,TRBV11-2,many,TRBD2,TGTGCCAGCAGCTTGGGGACTAGCGGGAGGATGGACGAGCAGTACTTC,CASSLGTSGRMDEQYF
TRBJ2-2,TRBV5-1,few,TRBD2,TGCGCCAGCAGCTTGTCCGTCGGGAGGGCCTACGGGGAGCTGTTTTTT,CASSLSVGRAYGELFF
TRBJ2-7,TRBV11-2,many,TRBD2,TGTGCCAGCAGCCCTCTAGCGGCCTCCTACGAGCAGTACTTC,CASSPLAASYEQYF
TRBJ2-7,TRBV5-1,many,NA,TGCGCCAGCAGCCAATCCCGGGACACCAAACGGGTGGAGCAGTACTTC,CASSQSRDTKRVEQYF
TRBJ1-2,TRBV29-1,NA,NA,TGCAGCGCCAGAAGCATTGCCTATGGCTACGCCTTC,CSARSIAYGYAF
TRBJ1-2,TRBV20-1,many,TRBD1,TGCAGTGCACTAACAGGGGAGGACTATGGCTACACCTTC,CSALTGEDYGYTF
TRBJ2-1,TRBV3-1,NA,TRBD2,TGTGCCAGCGGACTAGCGATGGGCAATGAGCAGTTCTTC,CASGLAMGNEQFF
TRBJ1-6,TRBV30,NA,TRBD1,TGTGCCTGGGCAGGGGGGGGTGAGAATTCACCCCTCCACTTT,CAWAGGGENSPLHF
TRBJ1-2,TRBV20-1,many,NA,TGCAGTGCTATGGATGGCTACACCTTC,CSAMDGYTF
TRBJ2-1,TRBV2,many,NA,TGTGCCAGCAGTGAAAGCCCCTCAAGGGGCTACAATGAGCAGTTCTTC,CASSESPSRGYNEQFF
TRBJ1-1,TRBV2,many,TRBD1,TGTGCCAGCAGTTTACAGGGGTGGGGGACTGAAGCTTTCTTT,CASSLQGWGTEAFF
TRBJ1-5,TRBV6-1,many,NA,TGTGCCAGCAGGCCGGACCGAACTAATCAGCCCCAGCATTTT,CASRPDRTNQPQHF
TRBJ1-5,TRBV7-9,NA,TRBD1,TGTGCCAGCAGCTTAACCCGATCCCCCGGGACAGGGGAACCCACCCCTAATCAGCCCCAGCATTTT,CASSLTRSPGTGEPTPNQPQHF
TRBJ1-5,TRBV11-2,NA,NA,TGTGCCAGCAGCACTAGGACCGATACGCAGCATTTT,CASSTRTDTQHF
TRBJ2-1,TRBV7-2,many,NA,TGTGCCAGCAGCTTAGAGGCAGGGGCCTCCAATGAGCAGTTCTTC,CASSLEAGASNEQFF
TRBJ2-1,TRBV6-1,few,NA,TGTGCCAGCAGTCTATCCTGGGAGGATGAGCAGTTCTTC,CASSLSWEDEQFF
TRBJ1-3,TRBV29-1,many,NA,TGCAGCGTTTCAGGGGAAGGGGGTAACACCATATATTTT,CSVSGEGGNTIYF
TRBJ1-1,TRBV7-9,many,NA,TGTGCCAGCAGTTCGGACTTGGGGGCAGCTTTCTTT,CASSSDLGAAFF
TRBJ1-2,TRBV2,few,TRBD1,TGTGCCAGCAGACAGGGGATAGAGGACTATGGCTACACCTTC,CASRQGIEDYGYTF
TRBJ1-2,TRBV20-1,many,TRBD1,TGCAGTGCACCGGACAGGAAGGGGCTTGGCTACACCTTC,CSAPDRKGLGYTF
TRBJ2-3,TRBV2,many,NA,TGTGCCAGCAGTCGGCTTCGTACAGATACGCAGTATTTT,CASSRLRTDTQYF
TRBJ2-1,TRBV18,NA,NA,TGTGCCAGCTCACCCCAGGGGTGGTCCTACAATGAGCAGTTCTTC,CASSPQGWSYNEQFF
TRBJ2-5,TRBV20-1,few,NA,TGCAGTGCTAGGAGTCGGCTCGAAGGTTTGGAGACCCAGTACTTC,CSARSRLEGLETQYF
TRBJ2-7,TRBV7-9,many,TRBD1,TGTGCCAGCAGCCCACCGACAGGGGGGGAATACGAGCAGTACTTC,CASSPPTGGEYEQYF